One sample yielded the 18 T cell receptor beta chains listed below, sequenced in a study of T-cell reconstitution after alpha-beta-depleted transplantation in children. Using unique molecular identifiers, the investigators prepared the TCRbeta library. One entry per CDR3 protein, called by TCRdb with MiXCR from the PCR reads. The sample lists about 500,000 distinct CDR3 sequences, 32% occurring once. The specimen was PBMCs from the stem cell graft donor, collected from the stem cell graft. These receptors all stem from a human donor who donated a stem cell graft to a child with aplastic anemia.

For the CDR3, the DNA is TGTGCCAGCAGTGAATGGGCAGGTGACAATGAGCAGTTCTTC. Residues: CASSEWAGDNEQFF. V usage is TRBV25-1 and J usage is TRBJ2-1; D unclear. The germline V and J ends were trimmed by 1 base and 5 bases, with 9 bases remaining between them. Germline CDR1 MGHDK, CDR2 SYGVNS. The CDR3 length is 14 residues.

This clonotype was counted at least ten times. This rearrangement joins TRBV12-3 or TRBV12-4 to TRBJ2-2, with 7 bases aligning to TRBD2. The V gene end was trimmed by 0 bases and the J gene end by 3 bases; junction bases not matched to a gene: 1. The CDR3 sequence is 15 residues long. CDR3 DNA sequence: TGTGCCAGCAGTTTAGCAGGGAGGGACACCGGGGAGCTGTTTTTT. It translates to CASSLAGRDTGELFF.

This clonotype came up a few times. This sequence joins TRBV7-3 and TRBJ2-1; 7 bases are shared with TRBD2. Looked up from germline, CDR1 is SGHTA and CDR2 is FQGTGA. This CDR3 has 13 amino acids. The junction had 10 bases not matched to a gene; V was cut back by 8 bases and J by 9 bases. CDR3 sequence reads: CASGVGGSREQFF. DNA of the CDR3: TGTGCCAGCGGGGTGGGAGGGTCTCGTGAGCAGTTCTTC.

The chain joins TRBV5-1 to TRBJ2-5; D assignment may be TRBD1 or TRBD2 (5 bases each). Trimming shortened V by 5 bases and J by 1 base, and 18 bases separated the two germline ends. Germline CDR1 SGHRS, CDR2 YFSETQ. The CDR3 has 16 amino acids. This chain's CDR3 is CASRDGTRQTQETQYF. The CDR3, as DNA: TGCGCCAGCAGAGACGGGACGCGGCAAACCCAAGAGACCCAGTACTTC. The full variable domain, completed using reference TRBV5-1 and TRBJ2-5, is KAGVTQTPRYLIKTRGQQVTLSCSPISGHRSVSWYQQTPGQGLQFLFEYFSETQRNKGNFPGRFSGRQFSNSRSEMNVSTLELGDSALYLCASRDGTRQTQETQYFGPGTRLLVL.

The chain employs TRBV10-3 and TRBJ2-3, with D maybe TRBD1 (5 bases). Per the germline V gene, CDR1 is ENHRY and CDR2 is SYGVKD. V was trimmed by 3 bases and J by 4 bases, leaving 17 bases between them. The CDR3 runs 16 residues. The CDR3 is CAISERDSPPADTQYF. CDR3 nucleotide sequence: TGTGCCATCAGTGAACGCGACAGCCCCCCGGCAGATACGCAGTATTTT.

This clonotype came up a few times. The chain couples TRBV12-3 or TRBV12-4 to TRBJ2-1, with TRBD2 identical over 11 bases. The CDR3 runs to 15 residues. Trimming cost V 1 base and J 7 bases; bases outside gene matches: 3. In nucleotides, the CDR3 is TGTGCCAGCAGTTTAGGACTAGCGGGGATAAATGAGCAGTTCTTC. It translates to CASSLGLAGINEQFF.

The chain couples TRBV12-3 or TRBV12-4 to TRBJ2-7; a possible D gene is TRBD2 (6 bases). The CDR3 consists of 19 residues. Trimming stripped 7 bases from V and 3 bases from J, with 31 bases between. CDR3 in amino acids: CASTRKSLRDSSLNYEQYV. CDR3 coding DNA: TGTGCCAGCACCCGTAAATCTTTGAGGGACTCGAGCTTAAACTACGAGCAGTACGTC.

CDR3 amino acids: CASSLTAGENTEAFF. CDR3 in DNA: TGCGCCAGCAGCTTGACAGCTGGGGAGAACACTGAAGCTTTCTTT. J is TRBJ1-1 and V is TRBV5-1; D remains ambiguous. This CDR3 has 15 residues. Trimming stripped 1 base from V and 1 base from J, with 11 bases between. Germline assignment: CDR1 SGHRS and CDR2 YFSETQ.

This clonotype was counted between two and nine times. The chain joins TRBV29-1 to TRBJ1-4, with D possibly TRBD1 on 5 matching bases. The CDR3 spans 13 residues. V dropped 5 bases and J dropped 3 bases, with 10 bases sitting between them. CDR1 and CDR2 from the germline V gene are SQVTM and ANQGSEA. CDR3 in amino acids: CSVSGRANEKLFF. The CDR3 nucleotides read TGCAGCGTTTCAGGGCGGGCTAATGAAAAACTGTTTTTT.

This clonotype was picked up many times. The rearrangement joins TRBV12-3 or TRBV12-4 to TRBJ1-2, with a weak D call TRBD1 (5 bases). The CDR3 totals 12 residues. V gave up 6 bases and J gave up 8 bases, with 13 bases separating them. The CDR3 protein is CASSPPTGGYTF. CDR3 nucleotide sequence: TGTGCCAGCAGCCCTCCCACAGGCGGCTACACCTTC.

In DNA, the CDR3 is TGTGCCAGTAAGGACCGACCCGTGGACACTGAAGCTTTCTTT. Amino acid sequence: CASKDRPVDTEAFF. The chain links TRBV19 to TRBJ1-1; D unresolved. The CDR3 is 14 amino acids. V gave up 7 bases and J gave up 3 bases, with 15 bases separating them. Germline CDR1 is LNHDA and CDR2 is SQIVND (reference sequence).

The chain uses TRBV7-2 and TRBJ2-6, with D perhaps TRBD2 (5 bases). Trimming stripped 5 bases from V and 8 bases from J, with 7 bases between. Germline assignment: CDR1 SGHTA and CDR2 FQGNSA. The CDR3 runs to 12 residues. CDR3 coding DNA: TGTGCCAGCAGCGCGGGTACCAACGTCCTGACTTTC. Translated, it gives CASSAGTNVLTF.

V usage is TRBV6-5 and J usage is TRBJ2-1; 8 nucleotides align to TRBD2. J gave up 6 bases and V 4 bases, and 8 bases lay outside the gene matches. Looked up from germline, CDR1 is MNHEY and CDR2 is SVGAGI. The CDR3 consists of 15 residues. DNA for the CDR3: TGTGCCAGCAGTTCCTCGCACAGCGGGGGCAATGAGCAGTTCTTC. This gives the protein CASSSSHSGGNEQFF.

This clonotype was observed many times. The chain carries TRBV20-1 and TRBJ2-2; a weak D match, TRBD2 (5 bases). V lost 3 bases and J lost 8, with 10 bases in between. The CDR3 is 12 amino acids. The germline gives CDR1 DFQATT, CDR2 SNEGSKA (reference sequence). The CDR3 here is CSASALAGELFF. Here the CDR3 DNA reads TGCAGTGCTAGTGCGCTAGCAGGGGAGCTGTTTTTT.

This chain's CDR3 is CASSHHGFSDTQYF. The CDR3 bases are TGTGCCAGCAGCCACCACGGGTTTTCGGATACGCAGTATTTT. V usage is TRBV12-3 or TRBV12-4 and J usage is TRBJ2-3; no firm D call. The length of the CDR3 is 14 residues. Between the trimmed V and J ends, which lost 6 bases and 6 bases, there was a span of 16 bases.

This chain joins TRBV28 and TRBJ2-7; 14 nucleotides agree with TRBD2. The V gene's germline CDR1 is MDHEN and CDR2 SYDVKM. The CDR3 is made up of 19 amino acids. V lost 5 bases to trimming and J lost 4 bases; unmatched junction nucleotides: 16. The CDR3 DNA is TGTGCCAGCAGTGGCCCGGGACTAGCGGGAGAAGGAAGTCGGTACGAGCAGTACTTC. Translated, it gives CASSGPGLAGEGSRYEQYF.

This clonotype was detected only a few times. CDR3 in amino acids: CASSYTLGLDGYTF. DNA of the CDR3: TGTGCCAGCAGTTACACACTAGGCTTGGATGGCTACACCTTC. The chain employs TRBV6-5 and TRBJ1-2; D gene uncertain. CDR1 and CDR2 from the germline V gene are MNHEY and SVGAGI. This CDR3 has 14 residues. The V and J ends lost 2 bases and 6 bases respectively, with 13 bases between them.

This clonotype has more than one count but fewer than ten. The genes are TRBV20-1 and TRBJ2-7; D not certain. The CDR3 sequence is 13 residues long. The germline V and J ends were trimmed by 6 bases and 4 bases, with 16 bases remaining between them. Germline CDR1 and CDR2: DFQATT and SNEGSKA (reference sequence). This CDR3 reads CSARFGNWYEQYF. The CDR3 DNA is TGCAGTGCCAGGTTCGGCAATTGGTACGAGCAGTACTTC.